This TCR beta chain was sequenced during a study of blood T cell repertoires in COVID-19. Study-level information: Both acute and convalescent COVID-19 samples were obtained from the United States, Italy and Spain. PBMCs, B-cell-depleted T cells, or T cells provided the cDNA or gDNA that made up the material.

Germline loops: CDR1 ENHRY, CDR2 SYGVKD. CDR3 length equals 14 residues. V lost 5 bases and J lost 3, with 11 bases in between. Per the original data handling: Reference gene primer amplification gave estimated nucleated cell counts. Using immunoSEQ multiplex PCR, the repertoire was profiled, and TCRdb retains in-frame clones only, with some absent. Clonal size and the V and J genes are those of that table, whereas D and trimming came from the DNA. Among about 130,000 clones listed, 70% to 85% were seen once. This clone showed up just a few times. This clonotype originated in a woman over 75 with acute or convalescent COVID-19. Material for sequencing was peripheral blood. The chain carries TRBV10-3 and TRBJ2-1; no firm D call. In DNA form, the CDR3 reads TGTGCCATCAGTAGGCTAGAAGACTACAATGAGCAGTTCTTC. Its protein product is CAISRLEDYNEQFF.